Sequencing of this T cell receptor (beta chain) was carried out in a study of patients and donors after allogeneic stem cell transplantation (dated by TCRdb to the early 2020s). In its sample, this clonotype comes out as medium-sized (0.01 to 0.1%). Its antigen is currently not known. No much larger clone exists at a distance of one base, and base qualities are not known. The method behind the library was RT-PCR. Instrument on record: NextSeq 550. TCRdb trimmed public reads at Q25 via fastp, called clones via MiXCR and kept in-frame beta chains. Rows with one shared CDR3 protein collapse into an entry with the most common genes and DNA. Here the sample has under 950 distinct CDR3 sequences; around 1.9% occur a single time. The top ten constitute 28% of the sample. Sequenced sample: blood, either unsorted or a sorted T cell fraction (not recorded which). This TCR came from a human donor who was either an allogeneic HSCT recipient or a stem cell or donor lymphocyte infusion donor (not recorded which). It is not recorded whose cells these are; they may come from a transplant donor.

The CDR3 has the sequence CASSDSIEAGGPDTQYF. The bases are TGTGCCAGCAGTGACTCGATTGAGGCAGGGGGCCCAGATACGCAGTATTTT. The chain uses TRBV6-4 and TRBJ2-3, with TRBD1 identical over 8 junction bases. The CDR3 runs 17 residues from the cysteine to the phenylalanine. Left in the record is the CDR3 DNA by itself, 51 bases read in frame from the first base. Compared with germline, V lacks 0 bases and J lacks 4 bases; bases without a gene match: 9. CDR1 and CDR2 are drawn from the germline V gene: MRHNA, SNTAGT.